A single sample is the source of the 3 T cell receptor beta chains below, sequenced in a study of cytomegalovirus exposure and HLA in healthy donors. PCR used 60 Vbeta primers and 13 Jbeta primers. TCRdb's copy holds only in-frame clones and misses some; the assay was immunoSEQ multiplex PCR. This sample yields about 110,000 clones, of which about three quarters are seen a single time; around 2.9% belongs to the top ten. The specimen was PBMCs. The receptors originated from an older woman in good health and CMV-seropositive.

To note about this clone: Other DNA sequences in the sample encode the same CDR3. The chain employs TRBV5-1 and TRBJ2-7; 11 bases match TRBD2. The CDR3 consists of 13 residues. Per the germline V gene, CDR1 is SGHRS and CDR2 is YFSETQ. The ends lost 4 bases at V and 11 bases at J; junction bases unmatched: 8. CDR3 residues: CASSLLLAGVKYF. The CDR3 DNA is TGCGCCAGCAGCCTATTACTAGCGGGAGTCAAGTACTTC.

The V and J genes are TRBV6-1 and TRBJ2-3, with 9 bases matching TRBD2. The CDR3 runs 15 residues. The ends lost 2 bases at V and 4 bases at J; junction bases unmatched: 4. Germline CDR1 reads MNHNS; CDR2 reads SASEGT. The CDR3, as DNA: TGTGCCAGCAGTGAAAGGGCGGGAGGGTCAGATACGCAGTATTTT. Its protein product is CASSERAGGSDTQYF.

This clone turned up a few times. CDR3 in amino acids: CASSQDLAGALGEQFF. The CDR3, as DNA: TGCGCCAGCAGCCAAGATCTAGCGGGCGCCCTAGGTGAGCAGTTCTTC. The chain is built from TRBV4-1 and TRBJ2-1; 8 bases map to TRBD2. The CDR3 consists of 16 residues. V trimming: 0 bases; J trimming: 9 bases; junction bases outside the gene matches: 10. The germline CDR1 and CDR2 sequences are MGHRA and YSYEKL.